This T cell receptor beta chain came from a study of T-cell memory formation after mild COVID-19. This clonotype occurred a few times. TCRdb re-analysed the 5' RACE reads in MiXCR, keeping a single row per CDR3 protein. The table shows 550,000 to 600,000 distinct CDR3 sequences, with 15% to 20% occurring only once. In germline, CDR1 is LGHDT, CDR2 YNNKEL (reference sequence). This CDR3 has 15 amino acids. J was trimmed by 8 bases and V by 4 bases; bases with no gene match: 11. Specimen: PBMCs or a T cell subset sorted from them (not recorded which). This clonotype originated in an adult woman who had mild COVID-19 (a few samples of this study predate the infection). Cell type and time point are not known. The gene calls are TRBV3-1 and TRBJ2-1; 7 bases match TRBD2. As DNA, the CDR3 is TGTGCCAGCAGCCTCGGGACTATTGGTAGCGATGAGCAGTTCTTC. Protein sequence: CASSLGTIGSDEQFF.